This TCR beta chain was sequenced in a study of spatial heterogeneity in lung cancer. In the study overall: Among detected sequences, beta-chain ones consistently exceeded alpha-chain ones in number. Matched bulk RNA-seq provided a T cell module score, and TCR transcript counts in tumor regions correlated strongly with it. General study findings and limits: Counts of expanded alpha and beta TCRs within tumors tracked the tumor nonsynonymous mutation count. Alpha chain coverage of tumor T cells was estimated at approximately 7%, and beta chain coverage at about 13%.

Time point reported: sample taken at primary tumor resection. The authors sequenced whole RNA from tumor, nontumor lung or frozen PBMC without sorting. TCRdb used MiXCR to reprocess the 5' RACE reads, holding one entry per CDR3 protein. This table has 9,900 or so distinct CDR3 sequences, roughly 12% appearing once. CDR3 length equals 13 residues. Trimming stripped 3 bases from V and 7 bases from J, with 9 bases between. Germline assignment: CDR1 SGHAT and CDR2 FQNNGV. The sample holds many counts of this clonotype. Its matching antigen is unknown. This beta chain is a stray sequence in a library constructed for alpha chains; its clone size is not meaningful.

The chain employs TRBV11-2 and TRBJ2-2, with D hard to call. The receptor was isolated from a male donor with early-stage non-small cell lung cancer. The specimen comprised lung tumor tissue, sampled at surgery. The CDR3: CASSFSSVGELFF. For the CDR3, the DNA is TGTGCCAGCAGCTTCTCATCAGTCGGGGAGCTGTTTTTT.